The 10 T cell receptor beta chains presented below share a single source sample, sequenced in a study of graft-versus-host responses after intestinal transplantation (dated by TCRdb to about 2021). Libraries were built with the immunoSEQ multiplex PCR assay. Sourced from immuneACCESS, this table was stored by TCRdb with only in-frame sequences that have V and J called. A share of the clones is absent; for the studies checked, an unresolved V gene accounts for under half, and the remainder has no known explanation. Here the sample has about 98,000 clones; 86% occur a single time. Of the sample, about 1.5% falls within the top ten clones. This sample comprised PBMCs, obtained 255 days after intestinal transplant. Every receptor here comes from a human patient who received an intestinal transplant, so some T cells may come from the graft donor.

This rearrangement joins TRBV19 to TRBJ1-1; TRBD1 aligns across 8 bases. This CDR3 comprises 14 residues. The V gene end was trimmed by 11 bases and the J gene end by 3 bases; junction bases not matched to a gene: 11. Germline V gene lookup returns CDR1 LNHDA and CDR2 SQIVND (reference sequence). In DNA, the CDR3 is TGTGCCGCAGGATTGACAGGGGTGGACACTGAAGCTTTCTTT. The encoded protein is CAAGLTGVDTEAFF.

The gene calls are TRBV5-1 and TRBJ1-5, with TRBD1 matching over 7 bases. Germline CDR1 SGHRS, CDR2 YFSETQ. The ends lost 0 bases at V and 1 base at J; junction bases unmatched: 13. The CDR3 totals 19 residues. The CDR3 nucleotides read TGCGCCAGCAGCTTGGGGACAGGAAGTTCCCGTCGGAGCAATCAGCCCCAGCATTTT. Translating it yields CASSLGTGSSRRSNQPQHF.

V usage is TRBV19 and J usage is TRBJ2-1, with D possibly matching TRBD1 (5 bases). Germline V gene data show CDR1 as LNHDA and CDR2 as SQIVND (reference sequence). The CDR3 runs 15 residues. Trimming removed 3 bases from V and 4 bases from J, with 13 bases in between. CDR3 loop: CASSIQTVNYNEQFF. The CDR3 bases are TGTGCCAGTAGTATTCAGACAGTCAATTACAATGAGCAGTTCTTC.

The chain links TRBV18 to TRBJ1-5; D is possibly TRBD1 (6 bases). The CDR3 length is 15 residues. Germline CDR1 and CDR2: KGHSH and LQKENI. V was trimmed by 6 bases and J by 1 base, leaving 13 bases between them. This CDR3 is CASSARQESNQPQHF. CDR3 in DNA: TGTGCCAGCTCTGCTAGACAGGAGAGCAATCAGCCCCAGCATTTT.

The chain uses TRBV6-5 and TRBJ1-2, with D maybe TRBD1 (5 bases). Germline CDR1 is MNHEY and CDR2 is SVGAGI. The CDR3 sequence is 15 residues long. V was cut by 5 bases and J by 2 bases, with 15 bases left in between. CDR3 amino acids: CASSVVTGENYGYTF. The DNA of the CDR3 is TGTGCCAGCAGTGTTGTTACAGGAGAGAACTATGGCTACACCTTC.

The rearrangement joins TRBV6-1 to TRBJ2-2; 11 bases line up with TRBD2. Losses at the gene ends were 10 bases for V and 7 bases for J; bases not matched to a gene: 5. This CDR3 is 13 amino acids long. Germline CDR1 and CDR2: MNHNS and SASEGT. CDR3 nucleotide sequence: TGTGCCATAACGGGACTAGCGGACGGGGAGCTGTTTTTT. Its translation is CAITGLADGELFF.

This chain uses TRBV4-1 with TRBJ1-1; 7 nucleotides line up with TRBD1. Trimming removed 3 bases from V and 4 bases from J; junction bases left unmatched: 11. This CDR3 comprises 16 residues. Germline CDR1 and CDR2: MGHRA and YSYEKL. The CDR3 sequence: CASSHDGEGAVTEAFF. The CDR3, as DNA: TGCGCCAGCAGCCACGACGGCGAGGGGGCGGTCACTGAAGCTTTCTTT.

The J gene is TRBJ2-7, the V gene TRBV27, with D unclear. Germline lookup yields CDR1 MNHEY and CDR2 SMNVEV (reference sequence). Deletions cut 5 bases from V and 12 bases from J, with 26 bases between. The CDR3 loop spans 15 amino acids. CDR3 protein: CASSPSTTDPLQAYF. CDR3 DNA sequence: TGTGCCAGCAGTCCCTCGACAACCGACCCCCTTCAGGCGTACTTC.

CDR3 protein: CASSFTGTPYEQYF. As DNA, the CDR3 is TGCGCCAGCAGCTTTACAGGGACACCCTACGAGCAGTACTTC. This rearrangement joins TRBV5-1 to TRBJ2-7; D perhaps matches TRBD1 (6 bases). CDR3 size: 14 residues. The V gene's germline CDR1 is SGHRS and CDR2 YFSETQ. Trimming left V 2 bases short and J 2 bases short, with 11 bases between.

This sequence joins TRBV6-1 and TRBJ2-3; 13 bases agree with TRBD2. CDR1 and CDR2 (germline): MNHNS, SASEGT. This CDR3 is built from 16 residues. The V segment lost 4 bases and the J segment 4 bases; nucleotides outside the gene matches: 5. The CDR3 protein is CASSGQLAGGPDTQYF. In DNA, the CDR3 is TGTGCCAGCAGTGGACAACTAGCGGGGGGGCCAGATACGCAGTATTTT.